This T cell receptor beta chain was recovered during a study of CD8 T cells in ankylosing spondylitis. Study conclusions and caveats: Clones linked to disease were reported to show significant enrichment in matched ankylosing spondylitis synovial fluid. CD8+ cells made up the disease-linked clones, which were relatively rare in peripheral blood. A number of the motif variants had already been described in reactive arthritis synovial fluid and blood. What seemed typical of ankylosing spondylitis blood was a TCR beta motif built from about 8 highly homologous variants.

Making use of molecular barcodes, quantitative 5'-RACE generated TCR beta libraries. MiXCR was run by TCRdb on the 5' RACE reads, yielding one entry per CDR3 protein. The sample contains around 770,000 distinct CDR3 sequences, roughly 12% of which appear only once. As regards this clonotype: The antigen remains unidentified.

The source material was blood, either unsorted or a sorted T cell fraction (not recorded which). The TCR sequence derives from a male donor with ankylosing spondylitis.

This CDR3 is CASSRNRDYEQYF. In DNA, the CDR3 is TGTGCCAGCAGCCGAAACAGGGACTACGAGCAGTACTTC. The V gene is TRBV3-1, the J gene TRBJ2-7, with D maybe TRBD1 (6 bases). CDR3 length equals 13 residues. Trimming stripped 4 bases from V and 3 bases from J, with 10 bases between. Germline assignment: CDR1 LGHDT and CDR2 YNNKEL (reference sequence).